Listed here is a single TCR beta chain. Its antigen remains unknown. These data originate in a study of response to subunit inactivated influenza vaccine. Whole-study findings and limits: T cells newly recruited by each seasonal influenza vaccination are few, the authors suggested.

MiXCR, run by TCRdb on the RT-PCR reads, gives a single entry per CDR3 protein. The table has 650,000 to 700,000 distinct CDR3 sequences, 15% to 19% seen once. CDR3 length equals 14 residues. The V end lost 1 base, the J end lost 2 bases, and 8 bases lay between the germline ends. The germline gives CDR1 DFQATT, CDR2 SNEGSKA (reference sequence). The sample here was PBMCs from blood, taken 11 to 12 days after vaccination. This receptor was taken from a man aged 50-59 years who received an inactivated influenza vaccine. The J gene is TRBJ2-2, the V gene TRBV20-1, with D uncertain. This CDR3 is CSARGFTNTGELFF. DNA for the CDR3: TGCAGTGCTAGAGGATTTACCAACACCGGGGAGCTGTTTTTT.